This is a list of T cell receptor beta chains from one sample in a study of cytomegalovirus exposure and HLA in healthy donors. The data were produced by immunoSEQ multiplex PCR, yet TCRdb's version contains in-frame clones alone and is incomplete. The table records 130,000 or so clones, roughly 78% of them present only once. Specimen: PBMCs. The receptors derive from a woman between 35 and 50 years old in good health and CMV-seronegative. The CDR3 runs from the conserved cysteine through the conserved F or W. The D gene is left open where the match is weak. Clone sizes are given selectively: once, few, many, or a class where the clone is expanded.

D gene	J gene	CDR3 length	V gene	clone size	CDR3 DNA	CDR3 protein
TRBD2	TRBJ2-7	13	TRBV27	-	TGTGCCAGCCGGACTAGCGGGAGCGACGAGCAGTACTTC	CASRTSGSDEQYF
TRBD1	TRBJ2-1	16	TRBV7-9	once	TGTGCCAGCAGCTCCATAGGGACAGGGAATTCCTATGAGCAGTTCTTC	CASSSIGTGNSYEQFF
-	TRBJ2-3	14	TRBV11-2	-	TGTGCCAGCAGCTTCGGGTTAACCACAGATACGCAGTATTTT	CASSFGLTTDTQYF
TRBD2	TRBJ2-4	14	TRBV11-2	-	TGTGCCAGCAGCTTGACGGGGGGTGGAAACATTCAGTACTTC	CASSLTGGGNIQYF
TRBD1	TRBJ1-1	16	TRBV5-1	-	TGCGCCAGCAGCTTGGACTACAGGGGTGGGAACACTGAAGCTTTCTTT	CASSLDYRGGNTEAFF
TRBD1	TRBJ2-7	14	TRBV29-1	-	TGCAGCGTTGAACCCCGGGACAGGCCTCACGAGCAGTACTTC	CSVEPRDRPHEQYF
-	TRBJ2-6	17	TRBV28	-	TGTGCCAGCAGTTTGGTAGGGGGACCCTCTGGGGCCAACGTCCTGACTTTC	CASSLVGGPSGANVLTF
TRBD1	TRBJ1-5	15	TRBV7-2	few	TGTGCCAGCAGCTTAGGGACAGGTGGGGGTCAGCCCCAGCATTTT	CASSLGTGGGQPQHF
-	TRBJ2-7	13	TRBV5-1	-	TGCGCCACCTCCAGCGGTAATTCCTACGAGCAGTACTTC	CATSSGNSYEQYF
TRBD2	TRBJ2-3	15	TRBV5-1	-	TGCGCCAGCAGCTGGAGCGGGAGTGGTACAGATACGCAGTATTTT	CASSWSGSGTDTQYF
-	TRBJ1-5	13	TRBV11-2	-	TGTGCCAGCAGCCTGGGGAGGGATCAGCCCCAGCATTTT	CASSLGRDQPQHF
TRBD1	TRBJ1-5	13	TRBV28	few	TGTGCCAGCAGTCGGACAGGGCAAAGGACCCAGCATTTT	CASSRTGQRTQHF
-	TRBJ1-1	15	TRBV25-1	-	TGTGCCAGCACCAGGGAGGGAGGGACGAACACTGAAGCTTTCTTT	CASTREGGTNTEAFF
-	TRBJ2-5	13	TRBV7-9	-	TGTGCCAGCAGCTTAGCCAGGGCTGAGACCCAGTACTTC	CASSLARAETQYF
TRBD2	TRBJ2-7	16	TRBV6-6	once	TGTGCCAGCAGCCCTCCCGGGACTAGCGATACCTACGAGCAGTACTTC	CASSPPGTSDTYEQYF
TRBD2	TRBJ2-2	17	TRBV9	-	TGTGCCAGCAGCGTAAGAGCGGGAGGGCCTAGCACCGGGGAGCTGTTTTTT	CASSVRAGGPSTGELFF
TRBD2	TRBJ2-3	15	TRBV4-2	-	TGTGCCAGCAGCCTCCTAGCGGGTAGCACAGATACGCAGTATTTT	CASSLLAGSTDTQYF
TRBD1	TRBJ1-2	15	TRBV6-5	-	TGTGCCAGCAGTTACCTAACTCGGACAGGGGAGGGCTACACCTTC	CASSYLTRTGEGYTF
-	TRBJ2-7	16	TRBV7-9	-	TGTGCCAGCAGCTTAGGCCAGGGTCGGGTAAGCTACGAGCAGTACTTC	CASSLGQGRVSYEQYF
TRBD1	TRBJ1-1	17	TRBV4-2	once	TGTGCCAGCAGTCACCCCGACAGGGGGCATTGGGGCACTGAAGCTTTCTTT	CASSHPDRGHWGTEAFF
-	TRBJ1-2	13	TRBV6-1	-	TGTGCCAGCATCCCACAGGTGGAATATGGCTACACCTTC	CASIPQVEYGYTF
-	TRBJ1-1	13	TRBV2	few	TGTGCCAGCAGTGTAGAGGGGAACACTGAAGCTTTCTTT	CASSVEGNTEAFF
TRBD1	TRBJ2-3	15	TRBV11-2	-	TGTGCCAGCAGCTTCTCCGGGACAGGGGCAGATACGCAGTATTTT	CASSFSGTGADTQYF
TRBD1	TRBJ2-2	14	TRBV5-1	-	TGCGCCAGCAGCTGGACAGGGGGGACCGGGGAGCTGTTTTTT	CASSWTGGTGELFF
-	TRBJ1-1	11	TRBV27	few	TGTGCCAGCAGCCCGGGGGGGGAAGCTTTCTTT	CASSPGGEAFF
TRBD1	TRBJ1-2	17	TRBV5-6	-	TGTGCCAGCGGGGGGGTGGGACAGGGGGCAGGAAACTATGGCTACACCTTC	CASGGVGQGAGNYGYTF
-	TRBJ1-1	13	TRBV4-2	-	TGTGCCAGCAGCCCCCATGAGAGGACTGAAGCTTTCTTT	CASSPHERTEAFF
-	TRBJ2-7	14	TRBV7-9	-	TGTGCCAGCAGCTCCCCCGGGGGCTCCTACGAGCAGTACTTC	CASSSPGGSYEQYF
-	TRBJ2-7	16	TRBV7-9	medium-sized	TGTGCCAGCAGCTCCCCTCGTTTAACCCGACTTTACGAGCAGTACTTC	CASSSPRLTRLYEQYF
TRBD2	TRBJ2-3	15	TRBV10-3	-	TGTGCCATCAGACCGACTAGCGGGATGGCAGATACGCAGTATTTT	CAIRPTSGMADTQYF
-	TRBJ1-2	14	TRBV9	-	TGTGCCAGCAGCCCAGCCACAGGGACGGTTGGCTACACCTTC	CASSPATGTVGYTF
-	TRBJ2-5	13	TRBV7-3	-	TGTGCCAACAGCTTCGACTATGGCGGGACCCAGTACTTC	CANSFDYGGTQYF
-	TRBJ1-1	18	TRBV13	-	TGTGCCAGCAGCTTATTTGGGCCTTACTCCGACAGGAACACTGAAGCTTTCTTT	CASSLFGPYSDRNTEAFF
-	TRBJ1-5	19	TRBV28	-	TGTGCCAGCAGTTTCTCGGGGGGCCAGCCATCCTTGAGCAATCAGCCCCAGCATTTT	CASSFSGGQPSLSNQPQHF
TRBD2	TRBJ2-7	14	TRBV2	-	TGTGCCAGCAGTGAACGGGGGAGGGCCTACGAGCAGTACTTC	CASSERGRAYEQYF
-	TRBJ2-3	12	TRBV28	-	TGTGCCAGCAGTTCCAGGCCAGATACGCAGTATTTT	CASSSRPDTQYF
-	TRBJ1-5	16	TRBV10-2	-	TGCGCCAGCAGTGAAGCGCAGGGTTTACCCAATCAGCCCCAGCATTTT	CASSEAQGLPNQPQHF
-	TRBJ2-7	13	TRBV2	-	TGTGCCAGCAGGGAGTCAGGACTATACGAGCAGTACTTT	CASRESGLYEQYF
-	TRBJ2-1	19	TRBV7-8	-	TGTGCCAGCAGCTATCGAGCTTTGTTCCGCCGGAGCTCCTACAATGAGCAGTTCTTC	CASSYRALFRRSSYNEQFF
-	TRBJ2-7	15	TRBV6-6	-	TGTGCCAGCAGTTACGAGAGAGCCTCCCTCTACGAGCAGTACTTC	CASSYERASLYEQYF
TRBD2	TRBJ2-1	11	TRBV20-1	-	TGCAGTGCAGCGGGAGGAAATGAGCAGTTCTTC	CSAAGGNEQFF
-	TRBJ2-3	12	TRBV7-9	-	TGTGCCAGCAGCTCCGACTCCGATACGCAGTATTTT	CASSSDSDTQYF
TRBD1	TRBJ1-3	17	TRBV4-2	-	TGTGCCAGCAGCCAAGATGGGACAGTGAGCTCTGGAAACACCATATATTTT	CASSQDGTVSSGNTIYF
TRBD2	TRBJ2-7	14	TRBV9	-	TGTGCCAGCAGCGGGGGAGGGAGAACCTACGAGCAGTACTTC	CASSGGGRTYEQYF
TRBD1	TRBJ1-2	13	TRBV19	-	TGTGCCAGTTCAACAGGGGTTAACTATGGCTACACCTTC	CASSTGVNYGYTF
-	TRBJ1-2	15	TRBV4-1	-	TGCGCCAGCAGCCAGACAGGCAGCTCTAACTATGGCTACACCTTC	CASSQTGSSNYGYTF
TRBD1	TRBJ2-1	15	TRBV9	-	TGTGCCAGCAGCGTAGAGGGACAGGCCTACAATGAGCAGTTCTTC	CASSVEGQAYNEQFF
-	TRBJ1-3	15	TRBV6-1	-	TGTGCCAGCAGTTTCCTGGGGCACCTTGGAAACACCATATATTTT	CASSFLGHLGNTIYF
TRBD1	TRBJ2-7	14	TRBV28	few	TGTGCCAGCCTCGGGACAGGGGGACACTACGAGCAGTACTTC	CASLGTGGHYEQYF
TRBD1	TRBJ1-2	14	TRBV2	-	TGTGCCAGCCAACCCCAGACAGGGACTGACGGCTACACCTTC	CASQPQTGTDGYTF
-	TRBJ2-7	11	TRBV20-1	-	TGCAGTGCTAGACTAGCCTACGAGCAGTACTTC	CSARLAYEQYF
TRBD1	TRBJ2-7	14	TRBV6-1	-	TGTGCCAGCAGTGCCACAGGGGCCATCTCCGAGCAGTACTTC	CASSATGAISEQYF